The 4 T cell receptor beta chains reported below all come from one sample, sequenced in a study of T cell responses to AZD1222 COVID-19 vaccine. Clones were sequenced by immunoSEQ multiplex PCR, and TCRdb holds only the in-frame ones, with some missing. The data contain approximately 100,000 clones, about 90% of them singletons. Material: peripheral blood, obtained on day 0 of AZD1222 vaccination. These receptors were obtained from an adult in good health.

The V call is TRBV9, the J call TRBJ1-1; possible D gene TRBD1, 6 bases. CDR3 length equals 14 residues. With 3 bases removed from V and 5 bases from J, the gap between germline ends came to 14 bases. Germline CDR1 and CDR2: SGDLS and YYNGEE. This CDR3 is CASSAVKGGTEAFF. The CDR3 bases are TGTGCCAGCAGCGCCGTGAAGGGGGGGACTGAAGCTTTCTTT.

Many counts were recorded for this clone. V gene TRBV4-3 combines with J gene TRBJ2-3, with TRBD2 matching over 7 bases. This CDR3 region has 18 residues. Germline V CDR1 and CDR2: LGHNA, YSLEER. Trimming at V came to 4 bases and at J to 2 bases, leaving 15 bases not matched to a gene. This CDR3 is CASSLGLGEMIITDTQYF. In nucleotides, the CDR3 is TGCGCCAGCAGCCTTGGACTAGGGGAAATGATCATCACAGATACGCAGTATTTT.

This clone has only a few counts. The chain joins TRBV3-1 (or the pseudogene TRBV3-2) to TRBJ2-7, with D unclear. The germline gives CDR1 LGHDT, CDR2 YNNKEL (reference sequence). With 0 bases removed from V and 0 bases from J, the gap between germline ends came to 9 bases. This CDR3 has 15 residues. The CDR3 here is CASSQEWNSSYEQYF. In DNA, the CDR3 is TGTGCCAGCAGCCAAGAATGGAACAGCTCCTACGAGCAGTACTTC.

The V call is TRBV5-4, the J call TRBJ2-7, with D hard to call. Trimming took off 4 bases at V and 3 bases at J, with 8 bases between the two ends. This CDR3 is built from 12 residues. Germline assignment: CDR1 SGHNT and CDR2 YYREEE (reference sequence). CDR3 in DNA: TGTGCCAGCAGCCTAGATATCTACGAGCAGTACTTC. It encodes CASSLDIYEQYF. Together with reference TRBV5-4 and TRBJ2-7, the CDR3 gives the full variable domain: ETGVTQSPTHLIKTRGQQVTLRCSSQSGHNTVSWYQQALGQGPQFIFQYYREEENGRGNFPPRFSGLQFPNYSSELNVNALELDDSALYLCASSLDIYEQYFGPGTRLTVT.